The sample holds many counts of the clone carrying this T cell receptor (beta chain). Its antigen is currently unknown. Study results and caveats: Tumor memory CD4+ T cell TCR gene usage was found to cluster with blood and lymph node memory CD4+ cells and with lymph node naive CD4+ cells.

The CDR3 is made up of 16 amino acids. MiXCR, run by TCRdb on the 5' RACE reads, gives a single entry per CDR3 protein. Of roughly 42,000 distinct CDR3 sequences detected, around 30% appear once; the ten largest clones hold approximately 4%. The sequence derives from a female donor with breast cancer. Input material: tumor-infiltrating memory CD4+ T cells sorted from the breast tumor. Subset denoted: memory CD4+ T cells, CD4+CD45RO+CD25-. This chain joins TRBV21-1 and TRBJ2-1. TRBV21-1 is a documented pseudogene. CDR3 in amino acids: CASSTGLLASDNEQFF. The CDR3 nucleotides read TGTGCCAGCAGCACAGGACTTCTCGCATCCGACAATGAGCAGTTCTTC.